Below, 19 T cell receptor beta chains from the same sample are listed, as sequenced in a study of technical replicates of blood from a few donors. The protocol was immunoSEQ multiplex PCR, while the TCRdb copy is restricted to in-frame clones and leaves out a portion. In the table there are fewer than 95,000 clones, roughly 94% of which are singletons. Material: T cells isolated from PBMCs. The receptors shown here come from a human donor in good health.

This clone has more than one count but fewer than ten. CDR3 DNA: TGTGCCAGTAGGGACAGGGGACCTGGAAACACCATATATTTT. As protein: CASRDRGPGNTIYF. The chain combines TRBV19 with TRBJ1-3, with 9 bases fitting TRBD1. Looked up from germline, CDR1 is LNHDA and CDR2 is SQIVND (reference sequence). The CDR3 length is 14 residues. V shed 6 bases, J shed 2 bases, and the junction held 2 bases outside the gene matches.

The chain uses TRBV29-1 and TRBJ2-6; the match to TRBD2 covers 7 bases. Losses at the gene ends were 7 bases for V and 1 base for J; bases not matched to a gene: 4. Germline V CDR1 and CDR2: SQVTM, ANQGSEA. The CDR3 totals 14 residues. As DNA, the CDR3 is TGCAGCGCGGGGGGAGGGTCTGGGGCCAACGTCCTGACTTTC. It yields the protein CSAGGGSGANVLTF.

This clone was recorded only once. The gene calls are TRBV5-4 and TRBJ1-1; 7 bases are a match to TRBD1. The germline V gene has CDR1 SGHNT and CDR2 YYREEE (reference sequence). V was pared by 5 bases and J by 4 bases, with 11 bases of the junction left unmatched. There are 15 residues in the CDR3. For the CDR3, the DNA is TGTGCCAGCAGATCACAGGGGCTATTTGGCACTGAAGCTTTCTTT. It specifies CASRSQGLFGTEAFF.

The gene calls are TRBV9 and TRBJ2-7; 7 bases agree with TRBD2. Germline V gene lookup returns CDR1 SGDLS and CDR2 YYNGEE. Germline trimming cut 0 bases from V and 1 base from J; bases unmatched to any gene: 4. This CDR3 contains 15 residues. The CDR3 region has the DNA TGTGCCAGCAGCGTAGCCCCAGCGGGATCCTACGAGCAGTACTTC. It yields the protein CASSVAPAGSYEQYF.

The J gene is TRBJ1-4, the V gene TRBV7-9, with 7 positions matching TRBD1. The V gene end was trimmed by 5 bases and the J gene end by 6 bases; junction bases not matched to a gene: 21. CDR1 and CDR2 from the germline V gene are SEHNR and FQNEAQ (reference sequence). The CDR3 is 19 amino acids. The CDR3 here is CASSPEGVTGSRGDEKLFF. CDR3 nucleotides: TGTGCCAGCAGCCCAGAAGGGGTTACGGGGTCCAGGGGGGATGAAAAACTGTTTTTT.

This rearrangement joins TRBV7-9 to TRBJ1-5; D might be TRBD1 (6 bases). This CDR3 is built from 13 residues. Germline CDR1 and CDR2: SEHNR and FQNEAQ (reference sequence). The V gene lost 1 base and the J gene lost 5 bases, with 6 bases spanning the gap. CDR3: CASSLEGDQPQHF. As DNA, the CDR3 is TGTGCCAGCAGCTTAGAGGGGGATCAGCCCCAGCATTTT.

This chain uses TRBV27 with TRBJ1-2; the match to TRBD1 covers 7 bases. V lost 4 bases, J lost 3 bases, and 2 bases stayed unmatched. Germline values: CDR1 MNHEY, CDR2 SMNVEV (reference sequence). The CDR3 totals 13 residues. CDR3 coding DNA: TGTGCCAGCAGTTCAAGGGGGCACTATGGCTACACCTTC. This codes for CASSSRGHYGYTF.

This chain links TRBV7-2 with TRBJ2-5; 7 nucleotides align to TRBD2. Trimming at V came to 3 bases and at J to 4 bases, leaving 5 bases not matched to a gene. The CDR3 spans 14 residues. Germline V gene lookup returns CDR1 SGHTA and CDR2 FQGNSA. The CDR3 sequence: CASSFVGTTETQYF. The CDR3 DNA sequence: TGTGCCAGCAGCTTTGTAGGGACTACAGAGACCCAGTACTTC. The full variable domain, in which reference TRBV7-2 and TRBJ2-5 provide the parts outside the CDR3, is GAGVSQSPSNKVTEKGKDVELRCDPISGHTALYWYRQSLGQGLEFLIYFQGNSAPDKSGLPSDRFSAERTGGSVSTLTIQRTQQEDSAVYLCASSFVGTTETQYFGPGTRLLVL.

The rearrangement links TRBV27 to TRBJ1-4; unclear D gene. The germline gives CDR1 MNHEY, CDR2 SMNVEV (reference sequence). CDR3 length: 14 residues. The germline V and J ends were trimmed by 5 bases and 7 bases, with 14 bases remaining between them. CDR3 nucleotides: TGTGCCAGCAGTCCCTCCGCTATGCTTGAAAAACTGTTTTTT. Its translation: CASSPSAMLEKLFF. The whole variable domain, filled in from reference TRBV27 and TRBJ1-4, reads EAQVTQNPRYLITVTGKKLTVTCSQNMNHEYMSWYRQDPGLGLRQIYYSMNVEVTDKGDVPEGYKVSRKEKRNFPLILESPSPNQTSLYFCASSPSAMLEKLFFGSGTQLSVL.

The gene calls are TRBV29-1 and TRBJ2-2; D not resolved. The CDR3 loop spans 15 amino acids. Germline values: CDR1 SQVTM, CDR2 ANQGSEA. Trimming cost V 0 bases and J 8 bases, with 16 bases left between them. The chain's CDR3 is CSVEDRSGLTGELFF. DNA for the CDR3: TGCAGCGTTGAAGATCGGTCAGGCCTGACAGGGGAGCTGTTTTTT.

The CDR3 spells CASSDKTSLSYSSYNEQFF. DNA of the CDR3: TGCGCCAGCAGTGATAAGACTAGCCTTTCCTATAGCTCCTACAATGAGCAGTTCTTC. V and J are TRBV10-1 and TRBJ2-1, with TRBD2 identical over 7 bases. This CDR3 is built from 19 residues. Germline values: CDR1 WNHNN, CDR2 SYGVQD (reference sequence). The V and J ends lost 3 bases and 0 bases, in that order; junction bases with no gene match: 14.

V is TRBV7-7 and J is TRBJ2-5, with D maybe TRBD1 (6 bases). Trimming took 4 bases from V and 1 from J, leaving 10 bases between them. CDR3 length: 14 residues. Germline V gives CDR1 SSHAT, CDR2 FNYEAQ (reference sequence). The CDR3 sequence: CASSSYRAQETQYF. The DNA for the CDR3 is TGTGCCAGCAGCTCCTACAGGGCCCAAGAGACCCAGTACTTC.

This clone showed up just once. The chain couples TRBV28 to TRBJ2-7; 14 nucleotides align to TRBD2. The J segment lost 3 bases and the V segment lost 6 bases, leaving 19 bases of the junction unmatched. The CDR3 consists of 20 residues. Looked up from germline, CDR1 is MDHEN and CDR2 is SYDVKM. The CDR3 here is CASSRTDLGLAGERSYEQYF. The CDR3 nucleotides are TGTGCCAGCAGCCGGACAGATTTGGGACTAGCGGGAGAGAGAAGCTACGAGCAGTACTTC.

The chain links TRBV6-5 to TRBJ2-3; D is ambiguous. Germline assignment: CDR1 MNHEY and CDR2 SVGAGI. The CDR3 is 14 residues long. With 2 bases removed from V and 0 bases from J, the gap between germline ends came to 6 bases. The CDR3 protein is CASSYGRSTDTQYF. CDR3 DNA sequence: TGTGCCAGCAGTTACGGCAGGAGCACAGATACGCAGTATTTT.

In this sample, this clone turned up a few times. The chain carries TRBV5-4 and TRBJ1-2, with TRBD1 matching 7 bases. CDR1 and CDR2 from the germline V gene are SGHNT and YYREEE (reference sequence). The CDR3 covers 14 residues. After removal of 7 bases from V and 5 bases from J, the junction contained 11 bases not matched to a gene. CDR3 sequence (DNA): TGTGCCAGCGGAGTTAACAGGGGTGATTATGGCTACACCTTC. Its protein product is CASGVNRGDYGYTF.

The chain couples TRBV29-1 to TRBJ1-3; possible D gene TRBD1, 5 bases. Trimming took 6 bases from V and 4 from J, leaving 13 bases between them. CDR1 and CDR2 from the germline V gene are SQVTM and ANQGSEA. There are 13 residues in the CDR3. For the CDR3, the DNA is TGCAGCGTCGGCGAGGCAGGGGGAAACACCATATATTTT. Its translation: CSVGEAGGNTIYF.

This chain links TRBV19 with TRBJ1-1, with 8 bases that match TRBD1. The CDR3 contains 16 residues. Germline assignment: CDR1 LNHDA and CDR2 SQIVND (reference sequence). Losses at the gene ends were 2 bases for V and 6 bases for J; bases not matched to a gene: 11. CDR3 in amino acids: CASSISIDRGYAEAFF. The CDR3 nucleotides are TGTGCCAGTAGTATATCCATCGACAGGGGTTATGCTGAAGCTTTCTTT. Supplemented by reference TRBV19 and TRBJ1-1, the full variable domain reads DGGITQSPKYLFRKEGQNVTLSCEQNLNHDAMYWYRQDPGQGLRLIYYSQIVNDFQKGDIAEGYSVSREKKESFPLTVTSAQKNPTAFYLCASSISIDRGYAEAFFGQGTRLTVV.

The chain has TRBV7-9 and TRBJ2-3; D is ambiguous. The germline V and J ends were trimmed by 1 base and 0 bases, with 8 bases remaining between them. CDR3 length: 15 residues. The germline V gene encodes CDR1 SEHNR and CDR2 FQNEAQ (reference sequence). CDR3 nucleotides: TGTGCCAGCAGCTTAGTGGTGACTAGCACAGATACGCAGTATTTT. It translates to CASSLVVTSTDTQYF.

The chain carries TRBV15 and TRBJ2-1; 7 bases are shared with TRBD2. The CDR3 is made up of 18 amino acids. V lost 2 bases and J lost 4; bases outside the gene matches: 14. The germline gives CDR1 LNHNV, CDR2 YYDKDF (reference sequence). CDR3 in DNA: TGTGCCACCAGCAGATCGCGAGGGGCTAGCGGAAATTACAATGAGCAGTTCTTC. Translated: CATSRSRGASGNYNEQFF.